This is a list of T cell receptor beta chains from one sample in a study of blood T cell repertoires in COVID-19. Sequencing was performed with immunoSEQ multiplex PCR; in TCRdb, only in-frame clones are kept and a portion is missing. There are roughly 87,000 clones in the sample; approximately 85% occur only once, and 3% to 3.5% lies in the top ten. Material for sequencing was peripheral blood. These receptors all come from a woman of 80 years or more with COVID-19, enrolled during active disease. Both conserved end residues are part of each CDR3. The D gene is left open where the match is weak. Not every row has a clone size; where given, it reads once, few, many or a size class.

cdr3_aa: CASSTLGTSGLSYNEQFF
cdr3_nt: TGTGCCAGTAGTACCCTGGGGACTAGCGGGCTCTCCTACAATGAGCAGTTCTTC
v_call: TRBV19
d_call: TRBD2
j_call: TRBJ2-1
clone_size: -

cdr3_aa: CASSAVYTDTQYF
cdr3_nt: TGTGCCAGCAGCGCCGTCTACACAGATACGCAGTATTTT
v_call: TRBV7-3
d_call: -
j_call: TRBJ2-3
clone_size: once

cdr3_aa: CASTAIVDTGELFF
cdr3_nt: TGTGCCAGCACCGCGATCGTGGACACCGGGGAGCTGTTTTTT
v_call: TRBV2
d_call: -
j_call: TRBJ2-2
clone_size: -

cdr3_aa: CASSSGLAGAYNEQFF
cdr3_nt: TGTGCCAGCAGCTCGGGACTAGCGGGGGCATACAATGAGCAGTTCTTC
v_call: TRBV7-3
d_call: TRBD2
j_call: TRBJ2-1
clone_size: -

cdr3_aa: CASRTGGAGDTIYF
cdr3_nt: TGTGCCAGTAGAACAGGGGGCGCCGGGGACACCATATATTTT
v_call: TRBV19
d_call: TRBD1
j_call: TRBJ1-3
clone_size: -

cdr3_aa: CSAPTGTYYEQYF
cdr3_nt: TGCAGCGCGCCGACAGGGACCTATTACGAGCAGTACTTC
v_call: TRBV29-1
d_call: TRBD1
j_call: TRBJ2-7
clone_size: -

cdr3_aa: CASSSGGVYGQPQHF
cdr3_nt: TGTGCCAGCAGCTCGGGGGGGGTATATGGTCAGCCCCAGCATTTT
v_call: TRBV5-4
d_call: -
j_call: TRBJ1-5
clone_size: -

cdr3_aa: CASSPTGGDNNEQYF
cdr3_nt: TGTGCCAGCTCACCCACAGGGGGCGACAACAACGAGCAGTACTTC
v_call: TRBV18
d_call: TRBD1
j_call: TRBJ2-7
clone_size: -

cdr3_aa: CASSLAGRGLAGGPIGAEQYF
cdr3_nt: TGTGCCAGCAGCTTAGCTGGTAGGGGACTAGCGGGAGGGCCGATCGGCGCCGAGCAGTACTTC
v_call: TRBV7-2
d_call: TRBD2
j_call: TRBJ2-7
clone_size: -

cdr3_aa: CSVDWPPGADTQYF
cdr3_nt: TGCAGCGTTGACTGGCCCCCAGGGGCAGATACGCAGTATTTT
v_call: TRBV29-1
d_call: -
j_call: TRBJ2-3
clone_size: -

cdr3_aa: CASSPAGPTGSLHF
cdr3_nt: TGTGCCAGCAGCCCCGCGGGTCCCACGGGGTCCCTCCACTTT
v_call: TRBV3-1/TRBV3-2
d_call: -
j_call: TRBJ1-6
clone_size: -

cdr3_aa: CATGVQGGTDTQYF
cdr3_nt: TGTGCCACAGGGGTACAGGGAGGCACAGATACGCAGTATTTT
v_call: TRBV2
d_call: -
j_call: TRBJ2-3
clone_size: -

cdr3_aa: CASSPAGETQYF
cdr3_nt: TGTGCCAGCAGCCCGGCGGGGGAGACCCAGTACTTC
v_call: TRBV9
d_call: -
j_call: TRBJ2-5
clone_size: -

cdr3_aa: CASSEFLALYEQYF
cdr3_nt: TGTGCCAGCAGTGAATTTCTAGCCCTCTACGAGCAGTACTTC
v_call: TRBV25-1
d_call: -
j_call: TRBJ2-7
clone_size: -

cdr3_aa: CSVEAASGSGTQYF
cdr3_nt: TGCAGCGTTGAAGCAGCTAGCGGGAGTGGTACGCAGTATTTT
v_call: TRBV29-1
d_call: TRBD2
j_call: TRBJ2-3
clone_size: -

cdr3_aa: CASSQRGGVMNEQFF
cdr3_nt: TGTGCCAGCAGCCAAAGGGGGGGCGTGATGAATGAGCAGTTCTTC
v_call: TRBV3-1/TRBV3-2
d_call: -
j_call: TRBJ2-1
clone_size: -

cdr3_aa: CASRPGRGNTGELFF
cdr3_nt: TGTGCCAGCAGACCCGGGAGGGGGAACACCGGGGAGCTGTTTTTT
v_call: TRBV5-6
d_call: TRBD2
j_call: TRBJ2-2
clone_size: -

cdr3_aa: CASSWGQGGTNEKLFF
cdr3_nt: TGTGCCAGCAGTTGGGGACAGGGGGGGACTAATGAAAAACTGTTTTTT
v_call: TRBV27
d_call: TRBD1
j_call: TRBJ1-4
clone_size: -

cdr3_aa: CAISDGQGTYNEQFF
cdr3_nt: TGTGCCATCAGTGACGGACAGGGAACCTACAATGAGCAGTTCTTC
v_call: TRBV10-3
d_call: TRBD1
j_call: TRBJ2-1
clone_size: -

cdr3_aa: CASSPTVVEQYF
cdr3_nt: TGTGCCAGCTCACCAACGGTGGTCGAGCAGTACTTC
v_call: TRBV18
d_call: -
j_call: TRBJ2-7
clone_size: once

cdr3_aa: CASSIEGGQPQHF
cdr3_nt: TGTGCCAGTAGTATCGAAGGGGGACAGCCCCAGCATTTT
v_call: TRBV19
d_call: -
j_call: TRBJ1-5
clone_size: -

cdr3_aa: CASSRIAGVLREQYF
cdr3_nt: TGTGCCAGCAGCAGGATAGCGGGGGTGCTACGTGAGCAGTACTTC
v_call: TRBV13
d_call: TRBD2
j_call: TRBJ2-7
clone_size: -

cdr3_aa: CASSQQGNSNQPQHF
cdr3_nt: TGTGCCAGCAGCCAACAGGGGAATAGCAATCAGCCCCAGCATTTT
v_call: TRBV3-1/TRBV3-2
d_call: -
j_call: TRBJ1-5
clone_size: -

cdr3_aa: CASSSGGSEAFF
cdr3_nt: TGTGCCAGCAGCTCAGGGGGCAGTGAAGCTTTCTTT
v_call: TRBV7-2
d_call: TRBD1
j_call: TRBJ1-1
clone_size: -

cdr3_aa: CASSPRLKVLASEQYF
cdr3_nt: TGTGCCAGCAGCCCCAGACTTAAGGTTCTGGCCAGCGAGCAGTACTTC
v_call: TRBV7-8
d_call: -
j_call: TRBJ2-7
clone_size: -

cdr3_aa: CASSVFSRTEAFF
cdr3_nt: TGTGCCAGCAGTGTATTTTCCAGGACAGAAGCTTTCTTT
v_call: TRBV2
d_call: -
j_call: TRBJ1-1
clone_size: -

cdr3_aa: CASSLRGRDTEAFF
cdr3_nt: TGTGCCAGCAGCTTAAGGGGTAGAGACACTGAAGCTTTCTTT
v_call: TRBV5-4
d_call: -
j_call: TRBJ1-1
clone_size: -

cdr3_aa: CAWSPGGEGYTF
cdr3_nt: TGTGCCTGGAGCCCAGGGGGCGAGGGCTACACCTTC
v_call: TRBV30
d_call: TRBD1
j_call: TRBJ1-2
clone_size: -

cdr3_aa: CASSYSTGRGAGYTF
cdr3_nt: TGTGCCAGCAGTTACTCGACTGGCAGGGGGGCTGGCTACACCTTC
v_call: TRBV6-5
d_call: TRBD1
j_call: TRBJ1-2
clone_size: -

cdr3_aa: CASSLESPGQNFEQFF
cdr3_nt: TGCGCCAGCAGCTTGGAATCCCCGGGACAAAATTTTGAGCAGTTCTTC
v_call: TRBV5-1
d_call: -
j_call: TRBJ2-1
clone_size: -

cdr3_aa: CASSYMGPYNEQFF
cdr3_nt: TGTGCCAGCAGTTACATGGGCCCCTACAATGAGCAGTTCTTC
v_call: TRBV6-2/TRBV6-3
d_call: -
j_call: TRBJ2-1
clone_size: -

cdr3_aa: CASSATGQGKGYTEAFF
cdr3_nt: TGTGCCAGCAGTGCGACGGGACAGGGGAAGGGGTACACTGAAGCTTTCTTT
v_call: TRBV6-1
d_call: TRBD1
j_call: TRBJ1-1
clone_size: once

cdr3_aa: CASSLGQYYSGNTIYF
cdr3_nt: TGTGCCAGCAGCTTAGGACAGTACTACTCTGGAAACACCATATATTTT
v_call: TRBV7-9
d_call: -
j_call: TRBJ1-3
clone_size: -

cdr3_aa: CAWSVARSYYF
cdr3_nt: TGTGCCTGGAGTGTAGCCCGTTCCTACTACTTT
v_call: TRBV30
d_call: -
j_call: TRBJ1-6
clone_size: -

cdr3_aa: CASGLVSGRYTDTQYF
cdr3_nt: TGTGCTAGTGGTTTGGTAAGCGGACGTTACACAGATACGCAGTATTTT
v_call: TRBV12-5
d_call: -
j_call: TRBJ2-3
clone_size: -

cdr3_aa: CASSTRPQGAGGTQYF
cdr3_nt: TGTGCCAGTAGTACCAGACCCCAGGGGGCGGGTGGGACCCAGTACTTC
v_call: TRBV19
d_call: TRBD1
j_call: TRBJ2-5
clone_size: -

cdr3_aa: CASRETSGEETQYF
cdr3_nt: TGTGCCAGTCGCGAGACTAGCGGGGAAGAGACCCAGTACTTC
v_call: TRBV2
d_call: TRBD2
j_call: TRBJ2-5
clone_size: -

cdr3_aa: CASSERWASPYTQYF
cdr3_nt: TGTGCCAGCAGTGAAAGGTGGGCATCTCCATATACGCAGTATTTT
v_call: TRBV6-1
d_call: -
j_call: TRBJ2-3
clone_size: -

cdr3_aa: CASSLVTFGTGRYEQYF
cdr3_nt: TGTGCCAGCAGCTTAGTAACGTTCGGGACAGGGCGATACGAGCAGTACTTC
v_call: TRBV7-6
d_call: TRBD1
j_call: TRBJ2-7
clone_size: -

cdr3_aa: CAGRQGFIQYF
cdr3_nt: TGTGCCGGAAGACAGGGGTTCATTCAGTACTTC
v_call: TRBV2
d_call: TRBD1
j_call: TRBJ2-4
clone_size: -

cdr3_aa: CASTRGNSYEQYF
cdr3_nt: TGTGCCAGCACCCGGGGGAATTCCTACGAGCAGTACTTC
v_call: TRBV19
d_call: -
j_call: TRBJ2-7
clone_size: -

cdr3_aa: CASSGGLAGGTSTDTQYF
cdr3_nt: TGTGCCAGCAGTGGGGGACTAGCGGGAGGGACTAGCACAGATACGCAGTATTTT
v_call: TRBV6-1
d_call: TRBD2
j_call: TRBJ2-3
clone_size: few

cdr3_aa: CASSIGPSRHYEQYF
cdr3_nt: TGTGCCAGTAGTATTGGTCCTAGCCGACACTACGAGCAGTACTTC
v_call: TRBV19
d_call: -
j_call: TRBJ2-7
clone_size: -

cdr3_aa: CASGTGLAGDTGELFF
cdr3_nt: TGTGCTAGTGGAACAGGACTAGCGGGGGACACCGGGGAGCTGTTTTTT
v_call: TRBV12-5
d_call: TRBD2
j_call: TRBJ2-2
clone_size: few

cdr3_aa: CASSLATDYGYTF
cdr3_nt: TGTGCCAGCAGTTTAGCAACAGATTATGGCTACACCTTC
v_call: TRBV12-3/TRBV12-4
d_call: -
j_call: TRBJ1-2
clone_size: -

cdr3_aa: CASSIRLAGGRDIQYF
cdr3_nt: TGTGCCAGTAGTATCCGACTAGCGGGGGGACGGGACATTCAGTACTTC
v_call: TRBV19
d_call: TRBD2
j_call: TRBJ2-4
clone_size: -

cdr3_aa: CASSPAARDGTQYF
cdr3_nt: TGTGCCAGCTCACCGGCCGCTCGGGATGGAACGCAGTATTTT
v_call: TRBV18
d_call: -
j_call: TRBJ2-3
clone_size: few

cdr3_aa: CASSQAGGNTEAFF
cdr3_nt: TGTGCCAGCAGCCAAGCGGGGGGAAACACTGAAGCTTTCTTT
v_call: TRBV3-1/TRBV3-2
d_call: -
j_call: TRBJ1-1
clone_size: -

cdr3_aa: CASSVTGSRETQYF
cdr3_nt: TGTGCCAGCAGCGTAACAGGGTCGAGAGAGACCCAGTACTTC
v_call: TRBV9
d_call: -
j_call: TRBJ2-5
clone_size: -

cdr3_aa: CASKPSGGRTGELFF
cdr3_nt: TGTGCCAGCAAACCTAGCGGGGGACGCACCGGGGAGCTGTTTTTT
v_call: TRBV2
d_call: TRBD2
j_call: TRBJ2-2
clone_size: -

cdr3_aa: CGGRDLYEQYF
cdr3_nt: TGCGGGGGCAGGGACCTCTACGAGCAGTACTTC
v_call: TRBV20-1
d_call: -
j_call: TRBJ2-7
clone_size: -

cdr3_aa: CASSEGWQDWTPQHF
cdr3_nt: TGTGCCAGCAGTGAAGGGTGGCAGGACTGGACGCCCCAGCATTTT
v_call: TRBV2
d_call: -
j_call: TRBJ1-5
clone_size: -

cdr3_aa: CASSLDWGSDTEAFF
cdr3_nt: TGCGCCAGCAGCTTGGATTGGGGCTCGGACACTGAAGCTTTCTTT
v_call: TRBV5-1
d_call: -
j_call: TRBJ1-1
clone_size: -